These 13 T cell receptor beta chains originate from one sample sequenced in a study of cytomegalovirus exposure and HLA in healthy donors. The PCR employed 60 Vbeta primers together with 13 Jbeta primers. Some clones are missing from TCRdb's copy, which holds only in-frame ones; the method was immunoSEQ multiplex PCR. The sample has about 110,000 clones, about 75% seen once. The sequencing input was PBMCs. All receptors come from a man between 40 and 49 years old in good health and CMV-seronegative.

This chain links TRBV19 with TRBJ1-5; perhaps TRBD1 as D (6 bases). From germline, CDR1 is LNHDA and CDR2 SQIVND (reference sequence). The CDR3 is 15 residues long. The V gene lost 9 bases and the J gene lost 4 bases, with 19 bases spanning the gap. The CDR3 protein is CASQKTGGRNQPQHF. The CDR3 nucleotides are TGTGCCAGCCAAAAGACGGGGGGCCGAAATCAGCCCCAGCATTTT.

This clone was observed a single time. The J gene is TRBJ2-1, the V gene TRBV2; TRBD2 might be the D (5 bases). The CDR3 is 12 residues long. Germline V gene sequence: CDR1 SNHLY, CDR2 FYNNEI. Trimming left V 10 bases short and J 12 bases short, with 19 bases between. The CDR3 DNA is TGTGCCACCCCAGAGAGGGTCCGGGGGCAGTTCTTC. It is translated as CATPERVRGQFF.

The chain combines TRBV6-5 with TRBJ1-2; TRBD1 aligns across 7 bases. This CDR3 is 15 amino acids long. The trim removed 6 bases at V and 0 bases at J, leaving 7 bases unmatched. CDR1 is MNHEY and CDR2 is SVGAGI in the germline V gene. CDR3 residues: CASSHQGQTNYGYTF. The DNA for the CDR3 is TGTGCCAGCAGCCACCAGGGACAGACTAACTATGGCTACACCTTC.

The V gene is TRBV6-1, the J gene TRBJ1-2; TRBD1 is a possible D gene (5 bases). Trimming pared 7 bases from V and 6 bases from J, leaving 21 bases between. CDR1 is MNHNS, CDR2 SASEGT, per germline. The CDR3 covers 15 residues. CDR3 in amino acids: CASTSPSSRADGYTF. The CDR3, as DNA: TGTGCCAGCACCTCCCCATCGAGCAGGGCGGATGGCTACACCTTC.

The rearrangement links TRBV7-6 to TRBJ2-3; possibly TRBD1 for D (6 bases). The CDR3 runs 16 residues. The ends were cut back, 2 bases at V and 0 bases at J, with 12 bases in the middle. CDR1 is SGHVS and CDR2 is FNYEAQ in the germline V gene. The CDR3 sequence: CASSLQQGASTDTQYF. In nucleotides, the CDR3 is TGTGCCAGCAGCTTACAACAGGGTGCTAGCACAGATACGCAGTATTTT. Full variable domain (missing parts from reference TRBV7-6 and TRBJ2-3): GAGVSQSPRYKVTKRGQDVALRCDPISGHVSLYWYRQALGQGPEFLTYFNYEAQQDKSGLPNDRFSAERPEGSISTLTIQRTEQRDSAMYRCASSLQQGASTDTQYFGPGTRLTVL.

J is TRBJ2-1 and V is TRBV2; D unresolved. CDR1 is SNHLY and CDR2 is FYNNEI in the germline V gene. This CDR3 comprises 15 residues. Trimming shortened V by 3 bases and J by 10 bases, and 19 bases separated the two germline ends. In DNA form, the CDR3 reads TGTGCCAGCAGTGATCTCCCGACGGCAGGCGTAGAGCAGTTCTTC. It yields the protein CASSDLPTAGVEQFF.

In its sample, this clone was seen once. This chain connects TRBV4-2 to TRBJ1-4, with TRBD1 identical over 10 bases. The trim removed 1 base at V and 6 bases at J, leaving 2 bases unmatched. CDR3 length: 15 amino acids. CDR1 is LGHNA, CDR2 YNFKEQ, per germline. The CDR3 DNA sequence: TGTGCCAGCAGCCAAGGGGGGACAGGGGATGAAAAACTGTTTTTT. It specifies CASSQGGTGDEKLFF.

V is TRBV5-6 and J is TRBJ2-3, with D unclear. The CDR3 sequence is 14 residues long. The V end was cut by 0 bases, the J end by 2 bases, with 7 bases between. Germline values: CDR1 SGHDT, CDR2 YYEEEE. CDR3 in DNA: TGTGCCAGCAGCTTGGGTTTAGTCACAGATACGCAGTATTTT. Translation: CASSLGLVTDTQYF.

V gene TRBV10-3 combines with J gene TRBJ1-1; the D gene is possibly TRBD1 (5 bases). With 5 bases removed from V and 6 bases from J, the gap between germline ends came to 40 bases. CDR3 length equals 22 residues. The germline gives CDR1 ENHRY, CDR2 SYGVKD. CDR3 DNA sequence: TGTGCCATCAGTTATGGGCCCCAGGGAGGGGATCTTGATTCGCAACGGATACCTGAAGCTTTCTTT. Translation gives CAISYGPQGGDLDSQRIPEAFF.

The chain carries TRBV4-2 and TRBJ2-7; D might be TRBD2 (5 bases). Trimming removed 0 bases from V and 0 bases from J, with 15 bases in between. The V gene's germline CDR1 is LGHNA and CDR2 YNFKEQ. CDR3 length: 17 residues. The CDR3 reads CASSQDFRAATSYEQYF. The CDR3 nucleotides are TGTGCCAGCAGCCAAGATTTCAGAGCGGCAACCTCCTACGAGCAGTACTTC.

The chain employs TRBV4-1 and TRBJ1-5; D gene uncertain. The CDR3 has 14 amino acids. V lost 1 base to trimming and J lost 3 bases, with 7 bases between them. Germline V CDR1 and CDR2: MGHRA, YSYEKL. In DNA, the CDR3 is TGCGCCAGCAGCCAAGGGAGATCCAATCAGCCCCAGCATTTT. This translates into CASSQGRSNQPQHF.

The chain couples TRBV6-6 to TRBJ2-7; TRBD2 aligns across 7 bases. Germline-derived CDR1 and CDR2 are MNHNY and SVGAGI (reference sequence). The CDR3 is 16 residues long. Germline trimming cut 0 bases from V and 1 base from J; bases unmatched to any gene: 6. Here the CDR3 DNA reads TGTGCCAGCAGTTACTCACTGAGGGAGGGTTCCTACGAGCAGTACTTC. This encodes CASSYSLREGSYEQYF.

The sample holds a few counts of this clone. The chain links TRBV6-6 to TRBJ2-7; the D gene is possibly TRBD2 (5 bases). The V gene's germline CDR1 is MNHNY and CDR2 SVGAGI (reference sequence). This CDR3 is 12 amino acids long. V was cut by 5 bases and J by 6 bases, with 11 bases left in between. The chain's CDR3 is CASSKDYAEQYF. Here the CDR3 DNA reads TGTGCCAGCAGTAAAGACTATGCCGAGCAGTACTTC.